What follows is one T cell receptor (beta chain) and its context. The antigen is unknown. Using immunoSEQ multiplex PCR, the repertoire was profiled, and TCRdb retains in-frame clones only, with some absent. Of 110,000 to 150,000 clones in the sample, 85% to 90% were seen once. The data stem from a study of T cell responses to AZD1222 COVID-19 vaccine. Study as a whole: Second doses were pooled across both intervals (about 4 or about 12 weeks).

Whole-study findings and limits: Unmutated variant regions are reportedly the target of nearly half of TCRs that are spike-specific. Among the donors, most were white British and more were female, and clonal diversity was possibly underestimated. Increased Spike-specific TCR breadth and depth were observed after two AZD1222 doses.

The source of this sequence is an adult in good health. The starting material was peripheral blood, obtained on day 0 of AZD1222 vaccination.

The CDR3 here is CASRGTSYEQYF. The CDR3 bases are TGCGCCAGCAGGGGGACATCCTACGAGCAGTACTTC. The V and J genes are TRBV5-1 and TRBJ2-7; D is possibly TRBD1 (6 bases). Looked up from germline, CDR1 is SGHRS and CDR2 is YFSETQ. V lost 5 bases to trimming and J lost 1 base, with 7 bases between them. CDR3 length equals 12 residues.